This passage covers 30 T cell receptor beta chains from one sample sequenced in a study of blood T cell repertoires in COVID-19. Data came from immunoSEQ multiplex PCR; TCRdb stores just in-frame clones and leaves some out. Altogether 45,000 to 60,000 clones are present, around 82% being singletons, with the ten largest covering 8.2%. Material for sequencing was peripheral blood. The receptors stem from a woman of 80 years or more with acute or convalescent COVID-19.

This rearrangement joins TRBV5-1 to TRBJ2-7; tentatively, D is TRBD1 (6 bases). V lost 4 bases to trimming and J lost 2 bases, with 13 bases between them. Germline V gene lookup returns CDR1 SGHRS and CDR2 YFSETQ. This CDR3 spans 14 amino acids. The CDR3 loop reads CASSGDRPTYEQYF. DNA for the CDR3: TGCGCCAGCAGCGGAGACAGGCCGACCTACGAGCAGTACTTC.

The chain joins TRBV6-5 to TRBJ2-5, with TRBD2 matching over 11 bases. Germline assignment: CDR1 MNHEY and CDR2 SVGAGI. CDR3 length equals 16 residues. Germline trimming cut 4 bases from V and 5 bases from J; bases unmatched to any gene: 9. CDR3 bases: TGTGCCAGCAGTTTGCAGACTAGCGGGACCTCTGAGACCCAGTACTTC. Its translation: CASSLQTSGTSETQYF.

V usage is TRBV5-6 and J usage is TRBJ2-5, with TRBD1 matching 8 bases. CDR1 is SGHDT, CDR2 YYEEEE, per germline. The CDR3 has 15 amino acids. Trimming cost V 2 bases and J 2 bases; bases outside gene matches: 5. The CDR3 sequence is CASSFRGRGQETQYF. The CDR3 DNA follows: TGTGCCAGCAGCTTCAGGGGGCGGGGACAAGAGACCCAGTACTTC.

The chain combines TRBV3-1 (or the pseudogene TRBV3-2) with TRBJ2-7; possible D gene TRBD2, 5 bases. Germline loops: CDR1 LGHDT, CDR2 YNNKEL (reference sequence). CDR3 length: 12 amino acids. Trimming pared 4 bases from V and 6 bases from J, leaving 10 bases between. CDR3 sequence (DNA): TGTGCCAGCAGCCCCACTAGTCGCGAGCAGTACTTC. Its translation is CASSPTSREQYF.

The chain has TRBV18 and TRBJ2-1; D unresolved. Germline-derived CDR1 and CDR2 are KGHSH and LQKENI. V was pared by 8 bases and J by 0 bases, with 14 bases between. The CDR3 contains 15 residues. CDR3 sequence reads: CASAAGPSSYNEQFF. In nucleotides, the CDR3 is TGTGCCAGCGCCGCAGGTCCGAGCTCCTACAATGAGCAGTTCTTC.

This sequence joins TRBV6-5 and TRBJ2-7; 8 positions agree with TRBD1. Germline V gene lookup returns CDR1 MNHEY and CDR2 SVGAGI. The CDR3 extends over 15 amino acids. Trimming took 8 bases from V and 5 from J; bases not matched to a gene: 14. CDR3 residues: CASGINRQGRNEQYF. CDR3 bases: TGTGCCAGCGGGATAAACAGACAGGGGCGCAACGAGCAGTACTTC.

The rearrangement links TRBV2 to TRBJ2-1; D call uncertain. CDR1 SNHLY and CDR2 FYNNEI come from the germline V gene. Trimming took 3 bases from V and 3 from J, leaving 21 bases between them. This CDR3 comprises 18 residues. Here the CDR3 reads CASSDPLDWLRYYNEQFF. As DNA, the CDR3 is TGTGCCAGCAGTGACCCTCTAGATTGGCTTAGGTACTACAATGAGCAGTTCTTC. Full variable domain (missing parts from reference TRBV2 and TRBJ2-1): EPEVTQTPSHQVTQMGQEVILRCVPISNHLYFYWYRQILGQKVEFLVSFYNNEISEKSEIFDDQFSVERPDGSNFTLKIRSTKLEDSAMYFCASSDPLDWLRYYNEQFFGPGTRLTVL.

This chain uses TRBV11-2 with TRBJ1-1, with D possibly being TRBD1 (6 bases). The CDR3 contains 16 residues. Germline V gene data show CDR1 as SGHAT and CDR2 as FQNNGV. Trimming took off 2 bases at V and 6 bases at J, with 19 bases between the two ends. Written as DNA, the CDR3 is TGTGCCAGCAGCTTAACCAAATCCACAGGGTGGGCTGAAGCTTTCTTT. Its translation is CASSLTKSTGWAEAFF.

This sequence joins TRBV2 and TRBJ2-5; 10 bases line up with TRBD2. This CDR3 region has 17 residues. From germline, CDR1 is SNHLY and CDR2 FYNNEI. J lost 5 bases, V lost 7 bases, and 16 bases had no gene match. For the CDR3, the DNA is TGTGCCAGCACTCCTGGGCGACGGGGTAGCGGGAGGGAGACCCAGTACTTC. It translates to CASTPGRRGSGRETQYF.

The chain joins TRBV19 to TRBJ2-7, with 10 bases matching TRBD1. This CDR3 spans 15 amino acids. J lost 2 bases, V lost 5 bases, and 6 bases had no gene match. Germline CDR1 LNHDA, CDR2 SQIVND (reference sequence). The DNA for the CDR3 is TGTGCCAGTAGTTTCCCCGGGACAGGGGCCTACGAGCAGTACTTC. This encodes CASSFPGTGAYEQYF.

V and J are TRBV19 and TRBJ1-5; tentative D call: TRBD1 (5 bases). Germline V lookup: CDR1 LNHDA, CDR2 SQIVND (reference sequence). V gave up 4 bases and J gave up 2 bases, with 12 bases separating them. This CDR3 region has 15 residues. The CDR3 DNA is TGTGCCAGTAGTAAGCAGGGAATGGGCAATCAGCCCCAGCATTTT. Translating gives CASSKQGMGNQPQHF. The full variable domain, its missing parts supplied by reference TRBV19 and TRBJ1-5, is DGGITQSPKYLFRKEGQNVTLSCEQNLNHDAMYWYRQDPGQGLRLIYYSQIVNDFQKGDIAEGYSVSREKKESFPLTVTSAQKNPTAFYLCASSKQGMGNQPQHFGDGTRLSIL.

The genes are TRBV5-5 and TRBJ2-1, with a weak D call TRBD2 (5 bases). The CDR3 extends over 15 amino acids. Germline V lookup: CDR1 SGHKS, CDR2 YYEKEE (reference sequence). V lost 4 bases to trimming and J lost 8 bases, with 19 bases between them. CDR3 coding DNA: TGTGCCAGCAGCAAACTAGAGTTGGGCTGGGATGAGCAGTTCTTC. Translation: CASSKLELGWDEQFF.

V gene TRBV19 combines with J gene TRBJ2-7, with TRBD1 as a possible D gene (6 bases). V dropped 4 bases and J dropped 2 bases, with 9 bases sitting between them. This CDR3 has 13 amino acids. CDR1 LNHDA and CDR2 SQIVND come from the germline V gene (reference sequence). The DNA for the CDR3 is TGTGCCAGTAGTAGACCAGGGGCCTACGAGCAGTACTTC. Its protein product is CASSRPGAYEQYF.

This clone was counted once. The gene calls are TRBV12-5 and TRBJ2-7; possible D gene TRBD2, 5 bases. V was shortened by 3 bases and J by 4 bases, with 13 bases between the two germline ends. The germline V gene has CDR1 LGHNT and CDR2 FRNRAP. The CDR3 loop spans 14 amino acids. The CDR3 coding sequence is TGTGCTAGTGGTTTCGCGAGTGGGAGTTACGAGCAGTACTTC. Its translation: CASGFASGSYEQYF.

The V gene is TRBV6-5, the J gene TRBJ2-2; D may be TRBD2 (6 bases). The V end lost 7 bases, the J end lost 1 base, and 13 bases lay between the germline ends. The length of the CDR3 is 15 residues. Per the germline V gene, CDR1 is MNHEY and CDR2 is SVGAGI. The CDR3: CASTGGRENTGELFF. DNA for the CDR3: TGTGCCAGCACCGGGGGTCGGGAGAACACCGGGGAGCTGTTTTTT.

The chain is built from TRBV11-2 and TRBJ2-1; the match to TRBD2 covers 9 bases. The CDR3 runs to 17 residues. The germline gives CDR1 SGHAT, CDR2 FQNNGV. J lost 1 base, V lost 1 base, and 5 bases had no gene match. The CDR3 coding sequence is TGTGCCAGCAGCTTAGGAGCGGGGGGACCGTCCTACAATGAGCAGTTCTTC. This sequence encodes CASSLGAGGPSYNEQFF.

The V gene is TRBV29-1, the J gene TRBJ1-2, with D maybe TRBD1 (6 bases). This CDR3 contains 15 residues. Trimming took 1 base from V and 4 from J, leaving 16 bases between them. Germline V gives CDR1 SQVTM, CDR2 ANQGSEA. The CDR3: CSVEARAGGSYGYTF. CDR3 nucleotide sequence: TGCAGCGTTGAAGCCCGAGCGGGGGGCAGCTATGGCTACACCTTC.

CDR3 nucleotides: TGTGCCAGTTCGACCGGGACACTTCTGGGAGAGACCCAGTACTTC. Translating it yields CASSTGTLLGETQYF. The rearrangement uses TRBV9 and TRBJ2-5; D is perhaps TRBD1 (6 bases). Trimming removed 8 bases at V and 4 bases at J, with 21 bases between. CDR1 and CDR2 (germline): SGDLS, YYNGEE. The CDR3 is 15 amino acids.

This chain joins TRBV3-1 (or the pseudogene TRBV3-2) and TRBJ1-2, with 8 bases identical to TRBD1. The CDR3 sequence is 14 residues long. Germline CDR1 reads LGHDT; CDR2 reads YNNKEL (reference sequence). Unmatched junction bases numbered 8, after V lost 3 bases and J lost 8 bases. CDR3 loop: CASSHTRGQSGYTF. In DNA form, the CDR3 reads TGTGCCAGCAGCCACACCAGGGGGCAATCGGGCTACACCTTC.

J is TRBJ2-1 and V is TRBV3-1 (or the pseudogene TRBV3-2); 12 bases fit TRBD2. The germline V gene has CDR1 LGHDT and CDR2 YNNKEL (reference sequence). With 8 bases clipped from V and 7 bases from J, the junction kept 6 bases outside the gene matches. The CDR3 is made up of 14 amino acids. The CDR3 DNA follows: TGTGCCAGCCTTTCGACTAGCGGGAGTAATGAGCAGTTCTTC. Its translation is CASLSTSGSNEQFF.

CDR3 bases: TGTGCCAGTAGTATTCAGGGGGGCGGCTACACCTTC. Its protein product is CASSIQGGGYTF. The genes are TRBV19 and TRBJ1-2; 7 bases are a match to TRBD1. The CDR3 consists of 12 residues. Germline trimming cut 3 bases from V and 8 bases from J; bases unmatched to any gene: 3. The germline gives CDR1 LNHDA, CDR2 SQIVND (reference sequence).

This chain joins TRBV5-5 and TRBJ2-6; TRBD1 is a possible D gene (6 bases). The V end was cut by 4 bases, the J end by 0 bases, with 14 bases between. The germline CDR1 and CDR2 sequences are SGHKS and YYEKEE (reference sequence). The length of the CDR3 is 17 residues. The CDR3 region has the DNA TGTGCCAGCAGCGGGGGCCAAGGGCTCTCTGGGGCCAACGTCCTGACTTTC. This encodes CASSGGQGLSGANVLTF.

This clone came up once. V is TRBV19 and J is TRBJ2-2; D ambiguous. V shed 0 bases and J shed 7 bases, with 15 bases lying between them. CDR1 and CDR2 (germline): LNHDA, SQIVND (reference sequence). The CDR3 covers 16 residues. The CDR3 loop is CASSIDLTALGGELFF. As DNA, the CDR3 is TGTGCCAGTAGTATAGATCTAACTGCCCTTGGCGGGGAGCTGTTTTTT.

This clone has a handful of counts. This CDR3 reads CASSLGLHTSPGELFF. The CDR3 coding sequence is TGTGCCAGCAGCTTAGGGTTGCACACCTCCCCCGGGGAGCTGTTTTTT. J is TRBJ2-2 and V is TRBV11-2; D not certain. CDR1 SGHAT and CDR2 FQNNGV come from the germline V gene. This CDR3 is 16 amino acids long. With 1 base removed from V and 6 bases from J, the gap between germline ends came to 15 bases.

The rearrangement uses TRBV10-2 and TRBJ2-5; 8 positions agree with TRBD2. The germline CDR1 and CDR2 sequences are WSHSY and SAAADI. The CDR3 loop spans 17 amino acids. V dropped 4 bases and J dropped 3; count of bases not matched to a gene: 13. CDR3 loop: CASSGKRGLMLEETQYF. The DNA for the CDR3 is TGCGCCAGCAGTGGAAAGCGGGGGTTAATGCTGGAAGAGACCCAGTACTTC.

This rearrangement joins TRBV15 to TRBJ1-2; TRBD1 is a possible D gene (6 bases). The V end lost 0 bases, the J end lost 5 bases, and 16 bases lay between the germline ends. The V gene's germline CDR1 is LNHNV and CDR2 YYDKDF (reference sequence). This CDR3 has 16 residues. CDR3 nucleotides: TGTGCCACCAGCAGAGATTTATCGGGGGGCGGTTATGGCTACACCTTC. It encodes CATSRDLSGGGYGYTF.

The chain is built from TRBV5-1 and TRBJ2-1, with 8 bases matching TRBD1. Germline loops: CDR1 SGHRS, CDR2 YFSETQ. V lost 1 base and J lost 9; bases outside the gene matches: 6. The CDR3 sequence is 14 residues long. The chain's CDR3 is CASSLNQGAGEQFF. The CDR3 DNA follows: TGCGCCAGCAGCTTGAACCAGGGGGCGGGTGAGCAGTTCTTC.

The rearrangement uses TRBV7-9 and TRBJ2-5; unclear D gene. Per germline, CDR1 SEHNR and CDR2 FQNEAQ (reference sequence). Trimming removed 2 bases from V and 5 bases from J, with 15 bases in between. The CDR3 is made up of 15 amino acids. CDR3 DNA: TGTGCCAGCAGCTTATCCGGAACAGTAGAGGAGACCCAGTACTTC. This gives the protein CASSLSGTVEETQYF.

The CDR3 is CASSPPVIGGGAQYF. The CDR3 DNA sequence: TGTGCCAGCAGCCCGCCGGTTATCGGCGGCGGAGCCCAGTACTTC. This chain links TRBV11-2 with TRBJ2-5; unclear D gene. Trimming stripped 5 bases from V and 9 bases from J, with 22 bases between. The CDR3 spans 15 residues. Germline loops: CDR1 SGHAT, CDR2 FQNNGV.

The sample holds a few counts of this clone. The chain carries TRBV7-2 and TRBJ1-6; D gene uncertain. The germline V gene has CDR1 SGHTA and CDR2 FQGNSA. The CDR3 is 15 amino acids. V lost 2 bases to trimming and J lost 7 bases, with 12 bases between them. This CDR3 is CASSLRQQSNSPLHF. The CDR3, as DNA: TGTGCCAGCAGCTTAAGGCAACAGAGCAATTCACCCCTCCACTTT.